This TCR beta chain was recovered during a study of blood T cell repertoires in COVID-19. At the level of the study: Acute and convalescent COVID-19 specimens originated in the United States, Italy and Spain.

In the authors' methods: Nucleated cell number was recorded as an estimate derived from reference gene primer amplification. Generated by immunoSEQ multiplex PCR, the TCRdb table keeps only in-frame clones and is missing some. V and J calls and clone size are those listed in that table; D and trimming were worked out from the DNA. The profile shows roughly 77,000 clones, 70% to 90% of them singletons. The sample consisted of peripheral blood. The sequence was collected from a man aged 45-65 years with active COVID-19.

The CDR3: CASAGQGGQETQYF. The CDR3 DNA sequence: TGTGCCAGCGCGGGACAGGGAGGGCAAGAGACCCAGTACTTC. V is TRBV6-5 and J is TRBJ2-5, with 9 bases that match TRBD1. The CDR3 totals 14 residues. Trimming cost V 8 bases and J 2 bases; bases outside gene matches: 6. Germline V lookup: CDR1 MNHEY, CDR2 SVGAGI.